The 17 T cell receptor beta chains presented below share a single source sample, sequenced in a study of graft-versus-host responses after intestinal transplantation. Antigens for these TCRs are unknown. Clones were read by immunoSEQ multiplex PCR, and TCRdb kept only the in-frame ones, dropping some. The sample lists just over 95,000 clones; 90% to 95% were seen once. The sequences come from unstimulated CD4+ T cells sorted from spleen or lymph node cells, collected before intestinal transplant. Every receptor here comes from a human donor who received an intestinal transplant.

As to this clone: The germline gene is not matched at one end of the junction; a read error may be the cause. This chain joins TRBV6-1 and TRBJ1-1; 7 bases map to TRBD1. CDR3 length: 14 residues. CDR1 MNHNS and CDR2 SASEGT come from the germline V gene. CDR3 protein: CAGSDQGGYTEAFF. CDR3 coding DNA: TGTGCCGGCAGTGATCAGGGGGGCTACACTGAAGCTTTCTTT.

V gene TRBV7-2 combines with J gene TRBJ2-1, with D perhaps TRBD1 (5 bases). There are 15 residues in the CDR3. V was pared by 1 base and J by 3 bases, with 10 bases between. Germline values: CDR1 SGHTA, CDR2 FQGNSA. This chain's CDR3 is CASSLVGVGYNEQFF. CDR3 bases: TGTGCCAGCAGCTTAGTAGGGGTAGGCTACAATGAGCAGTTCTTC.

The chain combines TRBV28 with TRBJ1-5, with a possible D match to TRBD1 (5 bases). This CDR3 has 15 residues. Trimming left V 1 base short and J 6 bases short, with 13 bases between. Germline V CDR1 and CDR2: MDHEN, SYDVKM. CDR3 DNA: TGTGCCAGCAGTTTATATGGTCAGGGTATTCAGCCCCAGCATTTT. Its protein product is CASSLYGQGIQPQHF. The variable domain in full, with the rest retrieved from reference TRBV28 and TRBJ1-5, is DVKVTQSSRYLVKRTGEKVFLECVQDMDHENMFWYRQDPGLGLRLIYFSYDVKMKEKGDIPEGYSVSREKKERFSLILESASTNQTSMYLCASSLYGQGIQPQHFGDGTRLSIL.

This clone occurred once. The rearrangement joins TRBV20-1 to TRBJ2-2; D gene uncertain. This CDR3 contains 11 residues. The germline gives CDR1 DFQATT, CDR2 SNEGSKA (reference sequence). The V end lost 6 bases, the J end lost 7 bases, and 9 bases lay between the germline ends. CDR3 bases: TGCAGTGCCTCTCTTAGCGGGGAGCTGTTTTTT. Its protein product is CSASLSGELFF.

The rearrangement joins TRBV5-4 to TRBJ1-2; tentative D call: TRBD1 (6 bases). Germline CDR1 reads SGHNT; CDR2 reads YYREEE (reference sequence). The CDR3 runs 13 residues. The ends were cut back, 4 bases at V and 2 bases at J, with 9 bases in the middle. CDR3 bases: TGTGCCAGCAGCGTAGGGGGAAACTATGGCTACACCTTC. Translation: CASSVGGNYGYTF.

The chain combines TRBV27 with TRBJ2-7; perhaps TRBD1 as D (5 bases). Trimming pared 0 bases from V and 0 bases from J, leaving 15 bases between. The CDR3 runs to 17 residues. Germline lookup yields CDR1 MNHEY and CDR2 SMNVEV (reference sequence). The CDR3 bases are TGTGCCAGCAGTTTATCGTTAGGGCAGGGTGTCTCCTACGAGCAGTACTTC. The encoded protein is CASSLSLGQGVSYEQYF.

The chain recombines TRBV7-7 with TRBJ2-6, with TRBD1 matching 7 bases. The CDR3 totals 14 residues. From germline, CDR1 is SSHAT and CDR2 FNYEAQ (reference sequence). V shed 5 bases and J 8 bases; nucleotides not matched to a gene: 6. In DNA form, the CDR3 reads TGTGCCAGCAGCCAAGGGGGACAGTCCAACGTCCTGACTTTC. Translation gives CASSQGGQSNVLTF.

V is TRBV19 and J is TRBJ2-1, with a tentative D call TRBD2 (6 bases). V lost 5 bases and J lost 5, with 19 bases in between. The CDR3 is 16 amino acids. Germline values: CDR1 LNHDA, CDR2 SQIVND (reference sequence). CDR3 in amino acids: CASSPRGGIINNEQFF. In DNA, the CDR3 is TGTGCCAGTAGTCCTAGGGGCGGGATAATTAACAATGAGCAGTTCTTC.

This clone was seen a single time. This chain joins TRBV6-1 and TRBJ1-2; D perhaps matches TRBD1 (5 bases). The V gene lost 6 bases and the J gene lost 2 bases, with 13 bases spanning the gap. Germline loops: CDR1 MNHNS, CDR2 SASEGT. The CDR3 runs to 14 residues. The CDR3 DNA follows: TGTGCCAGCAGCATCGAGAAGGGGAACTATGGCTACACCTTC. Amino acid sequence: CASSIEKGNYGYTF.

The V gene is TRBV7-2, the J gene TRBJ1-1; D is possibly TRBD1 (5 bases). This CDR3 spans 14 amino acids. V was cut by 6 bases and J by 0 bases, with 11 bases left in between. In germline, CDR1 is SGHTA, CDR2 FQGNSA. The CDR3 spells CASRPDSLNTEAFF. CDR3 DNA sequence: TGTGCCAGCAGACCCGACAGTTTGAACACTGAAGCTTTCTTT.

This chain joins TRBV30 and TRBJ2-6; possibly TRBD1 for D (5 bases). Trimming pared 0 bases from V and 8 bases from J, leaving 20 bases between. The germline V gene encodes CDR1 GTSNPN and CDR2 SVGIG (reference sequence). This CDR3 spans 17 amino acids. The CDR3: CAWSVTRKAGNPNVLTF. Written as DNA, the CDR3 is TGTGCCTGGAGTGTGACGAGAAAAGCAGGGAATCCCAACGTCCTGACTTTC. The variable domain in full, with the rest retrieved from reference TRBV30 and TRBJ2-6, is SQTIHQWPATLVQPVGSPLSLECTVEGTSNPNLYWYRQAAGRGLQLLFYSVGIGQISSEVPQNLSASRPQDRQFILSSKKLLLSDSGFYLCAWSVTRKAGNPNVLTFGAGSRLTVL.

This clone was seen once. The rearrangement uses TRBV27 and TRBJ2-1; 7 bases line up with TRBD2. CDR1 is MNHEY, CDR2 SMNVEV, per germline (reference sequence). With V trimmed by 5 bases and J by 3 bases, 4 bases remained unmatched. CDR3 length: 14 residues. Written as DNA, the CDR3 is TGTGCCAGCAGTCGTAAGCGGGACTACAATGAGCAGTTCTTC. It translates to CASSRKRDYNEQFF.

This chain uses TRBV6-1 with TRBJ1-6; possibly TRBD1 for D (6 bases). The CDR3 extends over 15 amino acids. V was pared by 0 bases and J by 9 bases, with 12 bases between. Germline V gene lookup returns CDR1 MNHNS and CDR2 SASEGT. The CDR3 reads CASSEARGLGSPLHF. The CDR3 DNA is TGTGCCAGCAGTGAAGCGCGGGGGCTTGGTTCACCCCTCCACTTT.

This chain joins TRBV2 and TRBJ2-4, with D maybe TRBD2 (5 bases). Germline CDR1 and CDR2: SNHLY and FYNNEI. The CDR3 is 17 residues long. V was cut by 4 bases and J by 1 base, with 17 bases left in between. This CDR3 reads CASSVVLWGAAKNIQYF. The CDR3 nucleotides are TGTGCCAGCAGTGTTGTTTTGTGGGGAGCGGCCAAAAACATTCAGTACTTC.

The V gene is TRBV5-1, the J gene TRBJ2-2; D gene ambiguous. V lost 0 bases and J lost 1, with 4 bases in between. The germline gives CDR1 SGHRS, CDR2 YFSETQ. The CDR3 runs to 14 residues. In DNA form, the CDR3 reads TGCGCCAGCAGCTTGGGCGGGAACACCGGGGAGCTGTTTTTT. It is translated as CASSLGGNTGELFF.

This clone was recorded only once. The chain has TRBV19 and TRBJ1-2; the D is unclear. CDR3 length equals 14 residues. The V gene's germline CDR1 is LNHDA and CDR2 SQIVND (reference sequence). The V end was cut by 6 bases, the J end by 4 bases, with 15 bases between. The chain's CDR3 is CASRNTSRGYGYTF. Written as DNA, the CDR3 is TGTGCCAGTAGAAACACCTCCCGGGGCTATGGCTACACCTTC.

The V and J genes are TRBV9 and TRBJ1-5; D is undetermined. Germline V lookup: CDR1 SGDLS, CDR2 YYNGEE. The CDR3 extends over 14 amino acids. V was clipped by 1 base and J by 1 base, with 6 bases between them. In DNA, the CDR3 is TGTGCCAGCAGCGTATCGGGGAGCAATCAGCCCCAGCATTTT. It yields the protein CASSVSGSNQPQHF.